Following are 9 T cell receptor beta chains from one sample sequenced in a study of spatial heterogeneity in lung cancer (dated by TCRdb to between 2018 and 2021). The study at large found these results: The tumor nonsynonymous mutation count correlated with the number of expanded alpha and beta TCRs within the tumor.

The antigens for these receptors are not known. The time point label on this specimen signifies: sample taken at primary tumor resection. Libraries were made using 5' RACE. The instrument given in TCRdb is NextSeq 500. TCRdb reanalyzed the raw reads on its own, using fastp at Q25 for trimming and MiXCR for clone calling, and kept in-frame beta chains. Identical CDR3 proteins give one entry, which carries the most common genes and DNA. The sample table records 9,400 or so distinct CDR3 sequences; about 9% of these occur just once. Together, the top ten hold around 13% of the sample. This material consisted of lung tumor tissue, taken at surgery. These TCRs come from a female donor with early-stage non-small cell lung cancer.

The V and J genes are TRBV20-1 and TRBJ2-3, with 14 bases identical to TRBD2. V trimming: 4 bases; J trimming: 10 bases; junction bases outside the gene matches: 7. The germline V gene has CDR1 DFQATT and CDR2 SNEGSKA (reference sequence). The CDR3 sequence is 14 residues long. The CDR3 loop reads CSATRTSGGRAQYF. The CDR3, as DNA: TGCAGTGCTACTAGGACTAGCGGGGGGCGAGCGCAGTATTTT.

This clonotype qualifies as medium-sized. The chain employs TRBV20-1 and TRBJ2-3; 11 nucleotides match TRBD2. V shed 1 base and J 5 bases; nucleotides not matched to a gene: 14. Germline V gene lookup returns CDR1 DFQATT and CDR2 SNEGSKA (reference sequence). The CDR3 sequence is 18 residues long. CDR3 nucleotides: TGCAGTGCTAGAGGAGAAGGCTTTAGCGGGGGGGCCCGAGATACGCAGTATTTT. Its protein is CSARGEGFSGGARDTQYF.

Many counts were recorded for this clonotype. The J gene is TRBJ2-1, the V gene TRBV7-8, with D possibly being TRBD1 (5 bases). The CDR3 loop spans 14 amino acids. Germline V gene data show CDR1 as SGHVS and CDR2 as FQNEAQ. V dropped 4 bases and J dropped 5 bases, with 12 bases sitting between them. The CDR3 loop is CASSSVGPDNEQFF. CDR3 coding DNA: TGTGCCAGCAGCTCAGTGGGGCCTGACAATGAGCAGTTCTTC.

This clonotype was observed a handful of times. The rearrangement joins TRBV4-3 to TRBJ2-2; D is perhaps TRBD1 (5 bases). The germline gives CDR1 LGHNA, CDR2 YSLEER. Trimming pared 4 bases from V and 6 bases from J, leaving 12 bases between. CDR3 length: 14 amino acids. The CDR3 region has the DNA TGCGCCAGCAGCCGGGGCTCAGGGCCCGGGGAGCTGTTTTTT. Amino acids: CASSRGSGPGELFF.

This chain links TRBV28 with TRBJ2-7, with D hard to call. Germline values: CDR1 MDHEN, CDR2 SYDVKM. CDR3 length equals 14 residues. V dropped 5 bases and J dropped 3 bases, with 14 bases sitting between them. In DNA form, the CDR3 reads TGTGCCAGCAGTCGACCGGGTTTGAACTACGAGCAGTACTTC. Amino acids: CASSRPGLNYEQYF.

This clonotype came up many times. The J gene is TRBJ2-7, the V gene TRBV20-1; D is possibly TRBD1 or TRBD2 (6 bases each). The length of the CDR3 is 13 residues. Germline loops: CDR1 DFQATT, CDR2 SNEGSKA (reference sequence). Trimming removed 7 bases at V and 2 bases at J, with 15 bases between. CDR3 protein: CSVYAGHTYEQYF. The CDR3, as DNA: TGCAGTGTCTACGCGGGACACACCTACGAGCAGTACTTC.

This clonotype is medium-sized (0.01 to 0.1%) in the sample. This chain joins TRBV5-1 and TRBJ2-2, with TRBD1 identical over 7 bases. The CDR3 is 16 residues long. The J segment lost 5 bases and the V segment lost 0 bases, leaving 7 bases of the junction unmatched. CDR1 and CDR2 (germline): SGHRS, YFSETQ. The CDR3 DNA reads TGCGCCAGCAGCTTGGCGCCAGGGGGAGATACCGGGGAGCTGTTTTTT. It encodes CASSLAPGGDTGELFF.

This chain links TRBV5-1 with TRBJ1-2; D is perhaps TRBD1 (5 bases). The CDR3 has 16 residues. In germline, CDR1 is SGHRS, CDR2 YFSETQ. V dropped 0 bases and J dropped 4 bases, with 16 bases sitting between them. The CDR3 DNA follows: TGCGCCAGCAGCTTGGCTGGGGGAGGGCCCGTCTATGGCTACACCTTC. Its protein product is CASSLAGGGPVYGYTF.

A remark on this clonotype: This may be a read error, as it is one base from a much larger clone. The chain joins TRBV29-1 to TRBJ2-2; perhaps TRBD2 as D (5 bases). CDR1 and CDR2 (germline): SQVTM, ANQGSEA. This CDR3 is 13 amino acids long. CDR3 sequence: CSVRMVNTGELYF. As DNA, the CDR3 is TGCAGCGTTAGAATGGTGAACACCGGGGAGCTGTATTTT.